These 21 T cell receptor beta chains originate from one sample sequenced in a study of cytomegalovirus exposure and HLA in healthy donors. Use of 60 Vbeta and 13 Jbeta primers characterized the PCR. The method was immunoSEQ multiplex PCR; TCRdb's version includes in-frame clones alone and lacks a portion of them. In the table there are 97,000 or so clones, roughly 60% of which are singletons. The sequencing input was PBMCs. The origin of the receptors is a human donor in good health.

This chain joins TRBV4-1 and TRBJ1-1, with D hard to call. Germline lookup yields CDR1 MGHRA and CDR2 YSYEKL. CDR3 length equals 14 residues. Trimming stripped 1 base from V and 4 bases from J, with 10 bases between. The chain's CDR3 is CASSQVSGSTEAFF. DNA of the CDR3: TGCGCCAGCAGCCAAGTTAGCGGTAGCACTGAAGCTTTCTTT.

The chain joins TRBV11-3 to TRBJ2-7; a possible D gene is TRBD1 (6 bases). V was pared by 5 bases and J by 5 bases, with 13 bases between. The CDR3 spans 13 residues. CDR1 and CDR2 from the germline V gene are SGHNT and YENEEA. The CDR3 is CASSPTTGNEQYF. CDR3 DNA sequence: TGTGCCAGCAGCCCAACGACAGGTAACGAGCAGTACTTC. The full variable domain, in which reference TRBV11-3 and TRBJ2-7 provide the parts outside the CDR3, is EAGVVQSPRYKIIEKKQPVAFWCNPISGHNTLYWYLQNLGQGPELLIRYENEEAVDDSQLPKDRFSAERLKGVDSTLKIQPAELGDSAVYLCASSPTTGNEQYFGPGTRLTVT.

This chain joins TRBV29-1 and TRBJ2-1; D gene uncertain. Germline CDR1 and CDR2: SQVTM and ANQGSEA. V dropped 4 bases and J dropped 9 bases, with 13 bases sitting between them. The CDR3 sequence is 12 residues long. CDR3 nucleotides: TGCAGCGTTGGTAACAGCTTCCCTGAGCAGTTCTTC. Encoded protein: CSVGNSFPEQFF.

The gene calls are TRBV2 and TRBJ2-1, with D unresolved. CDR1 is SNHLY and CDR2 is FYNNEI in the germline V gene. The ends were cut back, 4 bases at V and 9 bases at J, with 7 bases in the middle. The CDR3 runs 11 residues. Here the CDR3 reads CASSVQIEQFF. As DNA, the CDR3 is TGTGCCAGCAGTGTCCAGATTGAGCAGTTCTTC.

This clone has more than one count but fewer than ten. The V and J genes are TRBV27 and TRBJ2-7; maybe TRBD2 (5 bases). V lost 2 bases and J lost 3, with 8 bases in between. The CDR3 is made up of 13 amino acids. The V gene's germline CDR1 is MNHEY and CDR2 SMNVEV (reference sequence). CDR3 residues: CASSLTGDYEQYF. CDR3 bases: TGTGCCAGCAGTTTAACCGGGGACTACGAGCAGTACTTC.

The CDR3 protein is CASRSGGYTGELFF. In DNA form, the CDR3 reads TGTGCCAGCAGGTCAGGGGGATACACCGGGGAGCTGTTTTTT. This chain links TRBV6-5 with TRBJ2-2, with 7 bases matching TRBD1. The germline gives CDR1 MNHEY, CDR2 SVGAGI. This CDR3 has 14 amino acids. The V gene end was trimmed by 6 bases and the J gene end by 3 bases; junction bases not matched to a gene: 4.

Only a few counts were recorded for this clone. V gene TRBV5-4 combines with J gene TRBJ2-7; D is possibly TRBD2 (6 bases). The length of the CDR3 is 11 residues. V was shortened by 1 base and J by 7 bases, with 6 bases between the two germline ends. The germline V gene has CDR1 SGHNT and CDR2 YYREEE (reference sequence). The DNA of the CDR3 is TGTGCCAGCAGCTTGCGGGGGGAGCAGTACTTC. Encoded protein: CASSLRGEQYF.

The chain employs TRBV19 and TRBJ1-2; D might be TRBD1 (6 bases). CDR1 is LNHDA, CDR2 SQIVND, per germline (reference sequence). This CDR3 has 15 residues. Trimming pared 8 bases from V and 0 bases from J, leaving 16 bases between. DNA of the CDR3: TGTGCCAGTCAGTCTTGGACAGCTTCTAACTATGGCTACACCTTC. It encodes CASQSWTASNYGYTF.

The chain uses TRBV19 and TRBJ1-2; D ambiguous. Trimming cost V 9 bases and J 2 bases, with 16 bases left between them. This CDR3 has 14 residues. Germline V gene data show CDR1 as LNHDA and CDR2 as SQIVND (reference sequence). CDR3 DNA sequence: TGTGCCAGCTCCTTGGGCGGGGTGAACTATGGCTACACCTTC. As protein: CASSLGGVNYGYTF.

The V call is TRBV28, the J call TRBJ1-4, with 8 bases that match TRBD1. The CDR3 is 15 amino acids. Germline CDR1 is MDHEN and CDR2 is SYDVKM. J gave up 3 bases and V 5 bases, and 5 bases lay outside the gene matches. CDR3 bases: TGTGCCAGCAGTCCCAGGGGGCGGGCTAATGAAAAACTGTTTTTT. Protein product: CASSPRGRANEKLFF.

Written as DNA, the CDR3 is TGTGCCAGCAAGGGGTTCGGCGTGAGGAATGAAAAACTGTTTTTT. Translating gives CASKGFGVRNEKLFF. The chain is built from TRBV2 and TRBJ1-4; perhaps TRBD1 as D (5 bases). The germline V and J ends were trimmed by 7 bases and 5 bases, with 17 bases remaining between them. This CDR3 region has 15 residues. Germline V gives CDR1 SNHLY, CDR2 FYNNEI.

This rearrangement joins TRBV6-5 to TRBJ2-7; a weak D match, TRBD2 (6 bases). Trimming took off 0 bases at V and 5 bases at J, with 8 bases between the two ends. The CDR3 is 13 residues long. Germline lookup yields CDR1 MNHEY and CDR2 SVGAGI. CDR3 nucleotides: TGTGCCAGCAGTTACTCCGGGGGAAACGAGCAGTACTTC. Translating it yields CASSYSGGNEQYF.

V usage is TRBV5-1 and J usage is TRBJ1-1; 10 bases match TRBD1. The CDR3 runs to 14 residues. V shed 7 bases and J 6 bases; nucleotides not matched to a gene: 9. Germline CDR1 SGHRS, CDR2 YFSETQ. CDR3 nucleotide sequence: TGCGCCAGCCGCAAGGGACAGGGGATTTCTGAAGCTTTCTTT. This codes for CASRKGQGISEAFF.

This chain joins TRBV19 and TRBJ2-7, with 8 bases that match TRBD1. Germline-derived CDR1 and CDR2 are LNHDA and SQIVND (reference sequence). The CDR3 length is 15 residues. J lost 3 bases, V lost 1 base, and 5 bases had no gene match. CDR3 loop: CASSIAGQGSYEQYF. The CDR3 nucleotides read TGTGCCAGTAGTATAGCAGGACAGGGCAGCTACGAGCAGTACTTC.

CDR3 loop: CASSITPDGLLGTQYF. The CDR3 coding sequence is TGTGCCAGCAGCATCACACCCGACGGACTACTAGGGACCCAGTACTTC. The chain has TRBV11-2 and TRBJ2-5; weak D call: TRBD2 (6 bases). The CDR3 is 16 residues long. The germline V and J ends were trimmed by 5 bases and 7 bases, with 23 bases remaining between them. Per the germline V gene, CDR1 is SGHAT and CDR2 is FQNNGV.

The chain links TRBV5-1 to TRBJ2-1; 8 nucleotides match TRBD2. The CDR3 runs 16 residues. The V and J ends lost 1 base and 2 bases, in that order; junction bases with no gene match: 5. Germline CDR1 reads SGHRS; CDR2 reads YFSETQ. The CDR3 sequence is CASSLYSRGAYNEQFF. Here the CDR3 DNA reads TGCGCCAGCAGCTTGTACTCGCGGGGGGCCTACAATGAGCAGTTCTTC.

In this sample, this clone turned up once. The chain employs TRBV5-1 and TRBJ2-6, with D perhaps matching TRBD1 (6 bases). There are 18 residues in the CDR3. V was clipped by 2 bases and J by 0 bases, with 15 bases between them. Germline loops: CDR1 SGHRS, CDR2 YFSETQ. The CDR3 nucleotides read TGCGCCAGCAGCTTAGCACAGGGAGTAGACTCTGGGGCCAACGTCCTGACTTTC. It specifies CASSLAQGVDSGANVLTF.

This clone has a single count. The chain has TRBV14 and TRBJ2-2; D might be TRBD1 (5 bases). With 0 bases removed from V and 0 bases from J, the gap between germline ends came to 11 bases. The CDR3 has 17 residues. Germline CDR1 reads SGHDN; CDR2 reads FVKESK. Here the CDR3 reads CASSQDLTGANTGELFF. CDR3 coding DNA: TGTGCCAGCAGCCAAGATCTTACAGGCGCGAACACCGGGGAGCTGTTTTTT.

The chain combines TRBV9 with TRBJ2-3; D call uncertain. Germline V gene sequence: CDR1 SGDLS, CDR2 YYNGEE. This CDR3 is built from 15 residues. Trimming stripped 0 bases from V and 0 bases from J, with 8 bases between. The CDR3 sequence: CASSVVSSSTDTQYF. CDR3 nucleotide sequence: TGTGCCAGCAGCGTAGTATCCTCTAGCACAGATACGCAGTATTTT.

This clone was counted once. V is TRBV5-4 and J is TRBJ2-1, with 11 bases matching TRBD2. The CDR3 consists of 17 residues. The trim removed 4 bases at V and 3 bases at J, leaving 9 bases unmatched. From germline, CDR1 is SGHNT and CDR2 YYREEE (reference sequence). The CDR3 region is CASSASASGRYYNEQFF. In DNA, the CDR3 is TGTGCCAGCAGCGCCTCAGCTAGCGGGAGGTACTACAATGAGCAGTTCTTC.

This CDR3 is CASSLRGKTGVHAEAFF. The CDR3 coding sequence is TGTGCCAGCAGCTTAAGGGGAAAAACAGGCGTTCATGCTGAAGCTTTCTTT. J is TRBJ1-1 and V is TRBV7-9; maybe TRBD1 (5 bases). This CDR3 is 17 amino acids long. V was clipped by 2 bases and J by 6 bases, with 22 bases between them. Germline V gene data show CDR1 as SEHNR and CDR2 as FQNEAQ (reference sequence). Combining the CDR3 with reference TRBV7-9 and TRBJ1-1 gives the whole variable domain DTGVSQNPRHKITKRGQNVTFRCDPISEHNRLYWYRQTLGQGPEFLTYFQNEAQLEKSRLLSDRFSAERPKGSFSTLEIQRTEQGDSAMYLCASSLRGKTGVHAEAFFGQGTRLTVV.